The 27 T cell receptor beta chains given below trace back to one sample, sequenced in a study of T cell responses to AZD1222 COVID-19 vaccine. Produced via immunoSEQ multiplex PCR; TCRdb's table is partial and in-frame only. The sample shows more than 95,000 clones, 80% to 90% of them seen only once. Sample: peripheral blood, taken on day 0 of AZD1222 vaccination. The receptors derive from an adult in good health.

In this sample, this clone turned up once. The CDR3 region is CASWTQRGALWEQYF. In DNA form, the CDR3 reads TGTGCCAGCTGGACCCAGCGGGGGGCGCTGTGGGAGCAGTACTTC. This chain joins TRBV28 and TRBJ2-7; 9 nucleotides align to TRBD2. The J segment lost 7 bases and the V segment lost 8 bases, leaving 15 bases of the junction unmatched. The CDR3 runs to 15 residues. The germline V gene encodes CDR1 MDHEN and CDR2 SYDVKM.

The chain employs TRBV24-1 and TRBJ1-5; 9 bases are shared with TRBD1. Germline-derived CDR1 and CDR2 are KGHDR and SFDVKD. The CDR3 sequence is 18 residues long. The ends lost 2 bases at V and 0 bases at J; junction bases unmatched: 7. DNA of the CDR3: TGTGCCACCAGTGATTCGTCGACAGGGGGTAATAGCAATCAGCCCCAGCATTTT. Encoded protein: CATSDSSTGGNSNQPQHF.

This clone was seen just once. The rearrangement uses TRBV20-1 and TRBJ1-2; D not certain. CDR1 and CDR2 (germline): DFQATT, SNEGSKA (reference sequence). The CDR3 is 12 residues long. Deletions cut 3 bases from V and 5 bases from J, with 10 bases between. CDR3 protein: CSASVGIYGYTF. The CDR3, as DNA: TGCAGTGCTAGTGTCGGAATATATGGCTACACCTTC.

The CDR3 spells CASSLVRANTEAFF. The CDR3 DNA follows: TGTGCCAGCAGCTTAGTGCGAGCAAACACTGAAGCTTTCTTT. J is TRBJ1-1 and V is TRBV7-2; D gene unclear. The CDR3 is 14 residues long. V lost 1 base and J 2 bases, leaving 8 bases between the germline ends. Germline V CDR1 and CDR2: SGHTA, FQGNSA.

In regard to this clone: The junction shows a germline mismatch at one end, possibly a read error. The V and J genes are TRBV19 and TRBJ1-1; D not certain. This CDR3 is built from 12 residues. Germline loops: CDR1 LNHDA, CDR2 SQIVND (reference sequence). DNA for the CDR3: TGTGCCAGTATTAGTCGGAACGCTGAAGCTTTCTTT. This gives the protein CASISRNAEAFF.

This clone was recorded only once. The chain combines TRBV5-4 with TRBJ2-5; 9 nucleotides match TRBD2. In germline, CDR1 is SGHNT, CDR2 YYREEE (reference sequence). Losses at the gene ends were 5 bases for V and 5 bases for J; bases not matched to a gene: 16. CDR3 size: 17 residues. CDR3 DNA sequence: TGTGCCAGCAGTCCCCCGAGGGGTAGCGGGGGTGTCGAGACCCAGTACTTC. It specifies CASSPPRGSGGVETQYF.

The chain combines TRBV2 with TRBJ1-2, with D uncertain. With 0 bases removed from V and 8 bases from J, the gap between germline ends came to 7 bases. The V gene's germline CDR1 is SNHLY and CDR2 FYNNEI. The CDR3 sequence is 12 residues long. In DNA, the CDR3 is TGTGCCAGCAGTGAAGCGTTGGGGGGCTACACCTTC. This sequence encodes CASSEALGGYTF.

This clone was found once. The V and J genes are TRBV3-1 (or the pseudogene TRBV3-2) and TRBJ2-7; the match to TRBD1 covers 9 bases. With 6 bases clipped from V and 4 bases from J, the junction kept 7 bases outside the gene matches. The CDR3 is made up of 14 amino acids. Germline V gene sequence: CDR1 LGHDT, CDR2 YNNKEL (reference sequence). The CDR3 sequence: CASRPGTGFYEQYF. Written as DNA, the CDR3 is TGTGCCAGCAGACCCGGGACAGGGTTTTACGAGCAGTACTTC.

The chain employs TRBV2 and TRBJ2-1; a possible D gene is TRBD1 (6 bases). CDR3 length: 16 amino acids. With 7 bases removed from V and 0 bases from J, the gap between germline ends came to 16 bases. Per germline, CDR1 SNHLY and CDR2 FYNNEI. CDR3 nucleotides: TGTGCCAGCAATAGGGGCGTAGGGGGCTCCTACAATGAGCAGTTCTTC. It encodes CASNRGVGGSYNEQFF.

The rearrangement joins TRBV30 to TRBJ1-2, with 9 bases matching TRBD1. The CDR3 contains 13 residues. CDR1 and CDR2 from the germline V gene are GTSNPN and SVGIG (reference sequence). The V and J ends lost 3 bases and 8 bases, in that order; junction bases with no gene match: 7. CDR3 sequence (DNA): TGTGCCTGGAGGCAAGGGACAGGGCGAGGCTACACCTTC. It codes for CAWRQGTGRGYTF.

This clone was counted once. This chain links TRBV4-3 with TRBJ2-6, with 9 nucleotides matching TRBD2. V was clipped by 2 bases and J by 0 bases; unmatched bases: 5. Germline V lookup: CDR1 LGHNA, CDR2 YSLEER. This CDR3 contains 18 residues. CDR3 sequence (DNA): TGCGCCAGCAGCCAATTTTCTAGCGGGGCCTCTGGGGCCAACGTCCTGACTTTC. Translation gives CASSQFSSGASGANVLTF.

This chain links TRBV4-3 with TRBJ2-3, with 12 bases that match TRBD1. V dropped 0 bases and J dropped 4; count of bases not matched to a gene: 5. Germline CDR1 is LGHNA and CDR2 is YSLEER. The CDR3 sequence is 17 residues long. The CDR3 here is CASSQEGGTGGADTQYF. The DNA for the CDR3 is TGCGCCAGCAGCCAAGAGGGAGGGACAGGGGGCGCAGATACGCAGTATTTT.

This clone was detected only once. The rearrangement links TRBV28 to TRBJ2-5, with D perhaps TRBD2 (7 bases). The germline V and J ends were trimmed by 11 bases and 5 bases, with 27 bases remaining between them. The germline V gene has CDR1 MDHEN and CDR2 SYDVKM. CDR3 length: 16 residues. CDR3 amino acids: CAGSTWRGGSYETQYF. The CDR3 DNA sequence: TGTGCCGGGAGCACGTGGAGGGGGGGGTCGTATGAGACCCAGTACTTC.

The CDR3 loop reads CASSVMGRISGNTIYF. Here the CDR3 DNA reads TGTGCCAGCAGCGTAATGGGACGGATCTCTGGAAACACCATATATTTT. This rearrangement joins TRBV5-4 to TRBJ1-3; D is possibly TRBD1 (5 bases). Trimming left V 4 bases short and J 0 bases short, with 14 bases between. Germline CDR1 SGHNT, CDR2 YYREEE (reference sequence). The CDR3 spans 16 residues.

This clone was counted a few times. J is TRBJ2-3 and V is TRBV24-1, with a tentative D call TRBD2 (5 bases). V gave up 5 bases and J gave up 1 base, with 12 bases separating them. This CDR3 contains 15 residues. Germline V gene sequence: CDR1 KGHDR, CDR2 SFDVKD. This chain's CDR3 is CATSAEGRGTDTQYF. As DNA, the CDR3 is TGTGCCACCAGTGCTGAGGGAAGGGGCACAGATACGCAGTATTTT.

The V gene is TRBV29-1, the J gene TRBJ2-1, with D possibly called TRBD1 or TRBD2 (6 bases each). CDR1 is SQVTM, CDR2 ANQGSEA, per germline. The ends were cut back, 5 bases at V and 7 bases at J, with 12 bases in the middle. The CDR3 sequence is 12 residues long. CDR3 region: CSVLGGPNEQFF. The CDR3 DNA sequence: TGCAGCGTTCTCGGGGGCCCAAATGAGCAGTTCTTC.

This clone was seen more than once but under ten times. This chain joins TRBV29-1 and TRBJ1-1, with D unresolved. This CDR3 comprises 12 residues. Between the trimmed V and J ends, which lost 6 bases and 0 bases, there was a span of 8 bases. Germline lookup yields CDR1 SQVTM and CDR2 ANQGSEA. The CDR3 nucleotides read TGCAGCGTAGTAACAGTGAACACTGAAGCTTTCTTT. Translation gives CSVVTVNTEAFF.

The chain employs TRBV27 and TRBJ1-2; TRBD1 matches at 9 bases. The CDR3 contains 17 residues. The V gene end was trimmed by 6 bases and the J gene end by 5 bases; junction bases not matched to a gene: 16. The germline CDR1 and CDR2 sequences are MNHEY and SMNVEV (reference sequence). The CDR3 bases are TGTGCCAGCAGCCCGTGGGGGTCGGGACAGGGTGGGTATGGCTACACCTTC. This codes for CASSPWGSGQGGYGYTF.

This clone was counted once. Different DNA sequences within this sample yield the same CDR3. The CDR3: CASSLVPGNTEAFF. In DNA form, the CDR3 reads TGTGCCAGCAGCTTAGTGCCAGGGAACACTGAAGCTTTCTTT. V is TRBV7-2 and J is TRBJ1-1; D call uncertain. CDR3 length equals 14 residues. V shed 1 base and J shed 1 base, with 7 bases lying between them. CDR1 is SGHTA, CDR2 FQGNSA, per germline.

The J gene is TRBJ2-1, the V gene TRBV29-1; no reliable D call. The length of the CDR3 is 16 residues. CDR1 and CDR2 from the germline V gene are SQVTM and ANQGSEA. Trimming took off 1 base at V and 0 bases at J, with 13 bases between the two ends. CDR3 region: CSVEGARRSSYNEQFF. The CDR3 DNA follows: TGCAGCGTTGAAGGGGCGCGCAGGAGCTCCTACAATGAGCAGTTCTTC.

The CDR3 region has the DNA TGCGCCAGCAGCCAAGATAGGCCTTTTACCGGGGAGCTGTTTTTT. This translates into CASSQDRPFTGELFF. V gene TRBV4-1 combines with J gene TRBJ2-2; D gene unclear. The ends were cut back, 0 bases at V and 5 bases at J, with 10 bases in the middle. The V gene's germline CDR1 is MGHRA and CDR2 YSYEKL. This CDR3 has 15 residues.

The chain carries TRBV28 and TRBJ1-2; TRBD1 agrees at 8 bases. CDR1 and CDR2 (germline): MDHEN, SYDVKM. The J segment lost 2 bases and the V segment lost 6 bases, leaving 11 bases of the junction unmatched. This CDR3 is 16 amino acids long. The CDR3 coding sequence is TGTGCCAGCAGCCCAAGGGGCCGGACAGGGAACTATGGCTACACCTTC. Its protein is CASSPRGRTGNYGYTF.

This clone was found a few times. The chain recombines TRBV6-2 or TRBV6-3 with TRBJ2-5, with TRBD2 as a possible D gene (6 bases). CDR1 is MNHEY, CDR2 SVGEGT, per germline. V was shortened by 0 bases and J by 5 bases, with 10 bases between the two germline ends. The CDR3 is made up of 14 amino acids. For the CDR3, the DNA is TGTGCCAGCAGTTACTCGGGCGGGGCCGAGACCCAGTACTTC. It specifies CASSYSGGAETQYF.

This clone has only a few counts. This chain connects TRBV29-1 to TRBJ2-3; a weak D match, TRBD2 (6 bases). Germline CDR1 reads SQVTM; CDR2 reads ANQGSEA. This CDR3 is built from 15 residues. The V and J ends lost 3 bases and 2 bases respectively, with 15 bases between them. CDR3 amino acids: CSVEGGAMHTDTQYF. For the CDR3, the DNA is TGCAGCGTTGAGGGGGGAGCGATGCACACAGATACGCAGTATTTT.

This clone appeared a single time. The V and J genes are TRBV28 and TRBJ2-5, with D perhaps TRBD2 (5 bases). This CDR3 has 14 amino acids. Germline V gene lookup returns CDR1 MDHEN and CDR2 SYDVKM. V was pared by 7 bases and J by 0 bases, with 12 bases between. As DNA, the CDR3 is TGTGCCAGCATCCCCGCGGGTAACCAAGAGACCCAGTACTTC. Protein sequence: CASIPAGNQETQYF.

The V and J genes are TRBV4-2 and TRBJ2-2, with 9 bases matching TRBD1. With 4 bases clipped from V and 5 bases from J, the junction kept 8 bases outside the gene matches. The CDR3 runs to 16 residues. Per germline, CDR1 LGHNA and CDR2 YNFKEQ. CDR3: CASSRQGDSGTGELFF. The CDR3 DNA is TGTGCCAGCAGCCGACAGGGGGACTCCGGGACCGGGGAGCTGTTTTTT.

The chain has TRBV28 and TRBJ2-7; 7 bases match TRBD2. Trimming removed 5 bases from V and 6 bases from J; junction bases left unmatched: 10. This CDR3 is 14 amino acids long. The V gene's germline CDR1 is MDHEN and CDR2 SYDVKM. CDR3 nucleotides: TGTGCCAGCAGTCCGAGGGGAGGGTTGGTCGAGCAGTACTTC. This gives the protein CASSPRGGLVEQYF. Looking up the rest from reference TRBV28 and TRBJ2-7 gives the full variable domain: DVKVTQSSRYLVKRTGEKVFLECVQDMDHENMFWYRQDPGLGLRLIYFSYDVKMKEKGDIPEGYSVSREKKERFSLILESASTNQTSMYLCASSPRGGLVEQYFGPGTRLTVT.